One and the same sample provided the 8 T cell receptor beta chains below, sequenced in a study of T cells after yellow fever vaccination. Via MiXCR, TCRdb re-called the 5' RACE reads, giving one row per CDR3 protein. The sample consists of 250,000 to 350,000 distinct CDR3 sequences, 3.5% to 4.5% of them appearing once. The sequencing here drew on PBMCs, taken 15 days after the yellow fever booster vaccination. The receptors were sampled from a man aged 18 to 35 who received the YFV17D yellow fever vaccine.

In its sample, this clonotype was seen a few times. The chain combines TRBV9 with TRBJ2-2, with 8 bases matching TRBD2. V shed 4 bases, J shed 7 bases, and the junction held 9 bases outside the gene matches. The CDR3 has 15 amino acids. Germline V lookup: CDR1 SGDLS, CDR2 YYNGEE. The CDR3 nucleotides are TGTGCCAGCAGCCCCGGGGGGGGCCAGGGCGGGGAGCTGTTTTTT. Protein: CASSPGGGQGGELFF.

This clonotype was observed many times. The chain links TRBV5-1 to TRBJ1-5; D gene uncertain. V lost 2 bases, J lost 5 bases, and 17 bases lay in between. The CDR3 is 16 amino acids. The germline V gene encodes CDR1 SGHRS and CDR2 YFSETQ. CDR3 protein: CASSFRKDIPDQPQHF. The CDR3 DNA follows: TGCGCCAGCAGCTTCCGCAAAGACATTCCGGATCAGCCCCAGCATTTT. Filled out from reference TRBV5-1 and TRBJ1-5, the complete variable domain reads KAGVTQTPRYLIKTRGQQVTLSCSPISGHRSVSWYQQTPGQGLQFLFEYFSETQRNKGNFPGRFSGRQFSNSRSEMNVSTLELGDSALYLCASSFRKDIPDQPQHFGDGTRLSIL.

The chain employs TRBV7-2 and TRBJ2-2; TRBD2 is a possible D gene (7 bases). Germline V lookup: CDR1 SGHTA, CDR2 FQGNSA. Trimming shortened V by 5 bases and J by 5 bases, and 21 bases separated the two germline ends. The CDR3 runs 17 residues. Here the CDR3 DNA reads TGTGCCAGCAGCACGCAGGCGGCGGGGGCTACAACCGGGGAGCTGTTTTTT. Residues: CASSTQAAGATTGELFF.

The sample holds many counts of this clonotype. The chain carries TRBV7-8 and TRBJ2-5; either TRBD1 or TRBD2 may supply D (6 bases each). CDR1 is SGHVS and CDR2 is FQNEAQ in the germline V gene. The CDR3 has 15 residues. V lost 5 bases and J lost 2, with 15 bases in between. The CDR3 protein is CASSPRGGLQETQYF. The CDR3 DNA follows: TGTGCCAGCAGCCCGAGAGGGGGGCTACAAGAGACCCAGTACTTC.

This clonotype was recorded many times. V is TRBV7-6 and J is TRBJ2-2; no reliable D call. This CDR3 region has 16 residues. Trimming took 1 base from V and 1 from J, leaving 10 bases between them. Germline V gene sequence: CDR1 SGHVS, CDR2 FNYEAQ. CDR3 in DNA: TGTGCCAGCAGCTTAGAGTCTGGTTGGAACACCGGGGAGCTGTTTTTT. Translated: CASSLESGWNTGELFF.

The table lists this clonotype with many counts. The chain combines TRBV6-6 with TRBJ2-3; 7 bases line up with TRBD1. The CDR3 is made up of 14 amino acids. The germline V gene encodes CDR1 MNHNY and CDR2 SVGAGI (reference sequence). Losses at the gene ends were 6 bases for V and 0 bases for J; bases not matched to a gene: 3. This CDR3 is CASRRGLSTDTQYF. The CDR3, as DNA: TGTGCCAGCAGAAGGGGGCTTAGCACAGATACGCAGTATTTT.

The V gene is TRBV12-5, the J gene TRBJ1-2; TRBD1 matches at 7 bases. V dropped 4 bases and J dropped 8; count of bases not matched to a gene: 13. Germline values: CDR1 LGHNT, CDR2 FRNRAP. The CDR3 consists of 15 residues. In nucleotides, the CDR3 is TGTGCTAGTGGTTCTCGGGACAGACCTTTTTTCGGCTACACCTTC. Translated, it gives CASGSRDRPFFGYTF.

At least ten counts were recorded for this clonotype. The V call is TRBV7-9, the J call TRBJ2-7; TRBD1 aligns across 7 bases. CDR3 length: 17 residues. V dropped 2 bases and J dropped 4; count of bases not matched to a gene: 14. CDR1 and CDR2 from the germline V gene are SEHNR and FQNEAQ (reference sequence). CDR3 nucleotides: TGTGCCAGCAGCTTACGTGGTTCGCGACAGGGTGTTTACGAGCAGTACTTC. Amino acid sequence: CASSLRGSRQGVYEQYF.